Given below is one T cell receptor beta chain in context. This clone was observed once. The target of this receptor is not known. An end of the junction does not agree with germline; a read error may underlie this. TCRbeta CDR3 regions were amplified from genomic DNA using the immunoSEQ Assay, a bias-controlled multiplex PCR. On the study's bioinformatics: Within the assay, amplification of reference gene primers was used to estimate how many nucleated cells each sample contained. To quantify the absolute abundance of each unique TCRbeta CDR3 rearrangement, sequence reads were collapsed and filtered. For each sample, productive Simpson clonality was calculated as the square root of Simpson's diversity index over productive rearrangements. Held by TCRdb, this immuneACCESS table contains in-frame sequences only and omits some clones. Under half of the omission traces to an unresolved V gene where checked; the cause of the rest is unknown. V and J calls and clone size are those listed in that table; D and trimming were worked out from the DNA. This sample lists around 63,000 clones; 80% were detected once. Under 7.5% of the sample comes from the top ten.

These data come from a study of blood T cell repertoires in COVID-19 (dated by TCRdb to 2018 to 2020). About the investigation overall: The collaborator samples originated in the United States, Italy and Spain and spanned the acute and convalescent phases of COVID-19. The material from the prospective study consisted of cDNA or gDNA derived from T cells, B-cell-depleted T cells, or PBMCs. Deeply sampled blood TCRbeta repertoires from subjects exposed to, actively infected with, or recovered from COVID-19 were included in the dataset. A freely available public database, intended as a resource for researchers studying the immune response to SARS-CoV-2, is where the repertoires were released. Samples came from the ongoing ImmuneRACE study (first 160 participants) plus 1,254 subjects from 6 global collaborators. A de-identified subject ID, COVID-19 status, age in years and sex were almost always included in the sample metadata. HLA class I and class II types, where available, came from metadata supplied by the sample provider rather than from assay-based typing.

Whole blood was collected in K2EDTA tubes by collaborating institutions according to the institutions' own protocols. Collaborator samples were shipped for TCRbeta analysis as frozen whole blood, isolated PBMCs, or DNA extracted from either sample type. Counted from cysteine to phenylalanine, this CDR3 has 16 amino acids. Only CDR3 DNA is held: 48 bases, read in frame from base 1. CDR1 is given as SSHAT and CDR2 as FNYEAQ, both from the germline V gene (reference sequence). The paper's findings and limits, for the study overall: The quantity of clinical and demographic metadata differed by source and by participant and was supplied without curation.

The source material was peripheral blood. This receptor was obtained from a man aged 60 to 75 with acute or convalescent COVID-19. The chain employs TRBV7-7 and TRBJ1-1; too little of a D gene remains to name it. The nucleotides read TGTGCTAGCAGCCCTAGCCTCAGCCTGGGGAACACTGAAGCTTTCTTT. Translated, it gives CASSPSLSLGNTEAFF.